This TCR beta chain was profiled in a study of T cell responses to AZD1222 COVID-19 vaccine. Study-wide findings and caveats: None of the repertoires were sampled until the peak T cell response had passed. Regions 160-218 and 743-854 held dominance among vaccine-associated CD4 TCRs, which spanned spike.

CDR3 length: 15 amino acids. Germline loops: CDR1 GTSNPN, CDR2 SVGIG (reference sequence). The germline V and J ends were trimmed by 4 bases and 5 bases, with 20 bases remaining between them. This clone appeared a few times. Its target is not known. Clones were sequenced by immunoSEQ multiplex PCR, and TCRdb holds only the in-frame ones, with some missing. The sample carries about 35,000 clones, 85% to 90% recorded once. The study pooled second doses at about 4 or about 12 weeks. This clonotype was sampled from an adult who received the AZD1222 COVID-19 vaccine. The starting material was peripheral blood, obtained 28 days after the second AZD1222 dose. V is TRBV30 and J is TRBJ1-2; D is ambiguous. CDR3 sequence reads: CAWIRDVVRTYGYTF. The CDR3 nucleotides are TGTGCCTGGATTCGAGACGTAGTTCGAACTTATGGCTACACCTTC.